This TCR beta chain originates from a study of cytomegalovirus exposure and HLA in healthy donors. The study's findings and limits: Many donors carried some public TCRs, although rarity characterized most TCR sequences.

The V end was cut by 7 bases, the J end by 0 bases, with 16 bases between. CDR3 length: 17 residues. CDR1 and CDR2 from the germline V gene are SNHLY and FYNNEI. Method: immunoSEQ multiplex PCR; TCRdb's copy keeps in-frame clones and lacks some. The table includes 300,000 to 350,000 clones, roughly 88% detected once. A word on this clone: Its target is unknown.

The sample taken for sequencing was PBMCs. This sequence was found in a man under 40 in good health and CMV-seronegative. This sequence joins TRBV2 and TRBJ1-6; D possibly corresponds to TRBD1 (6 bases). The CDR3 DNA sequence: TGTGCCAGCACCTCCAGGGGTCTTAGCTCCTATAATTCACCCCTCCACTTT. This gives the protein CASTSRGLSSYNSPLHF.